One sample yielded the 20 T cell receptor beta chains listed below, sequenced in a study of blood T cell repertoires in COVID-19. Profiling relied on immunoSEQ multiplex PCR, and the TCRdb table lists in-frame clones only, not all of them. The sample lists about 160,000 clones; around 92% were seen once. The material sequenced was peripheral blood. The receptors shown here come from a man aged 30 to 39 with COVID-19, enrolled during active disease.

V and J are TRBV19 and TRBJ1-2; weak D call: TRBD1 (5 bases). Germline V gives CDR1 LNHDA, CDR2 SQIVND (reference sequence). The ends were cut back, 7 bases at V and 8 bases at J, with 17 bases in the middle. This CDR3 comprises 13 residues. CDR3 amino acids: CASTTQGLWGYTF. CDR3 sequence (DNA): TGTGCCAGTACCACCCAGGGTTTATGGGGCTACACCTTC. The variable domain in full, completed from reference TRBV19 and TRBJ1-2, reads DGGITQSPKYLFRKEGQNVTLSCEQNLNHDAMYWYRQDPGQGLRLIYYSQIVNDFQKGDIAEGYSVSREKKESFPLTVTSAQKNPTAFYLCASTTQGLWGYTFGSGTRLTVV.

The rearrangement links TRBV28 to TRBJ2-1; possibly TRBD2 for D (5 bases). Germline CDR1 is MDHEN and CDR2 is SYDVKM. This CDR3 is 15 amino acids long. The V and J ends lost 2 bases and 2 bases respectively, with 10 bases between them. The CDR3 DNA reads TGTGCCAGCAGTTTAATCAGCGGAGCCTACAATGAGCAGTTCTTC. The encoded protein is CASSLISGAYNEQFF.

This sequence joins TRBV7-4 and TRBJ1-3; no definite D call. Trimming removed 1 base at V and 7 bases at J, with 11 bases between. CDR1 is SGHVT, CDR2 SQSDAQ, per germline. The CDR3 sequence is 14 residues long. CDR3 DNA: TGTGCCAGCAGCTTAGTATTTCTCGTGAACACCATATATTTT. Encoded protein: CASSLVFLVNTIYF.

Written as DNA, the CDR3 is TGTGCCAGCAGCTTGGCGGGCAGGGGGCTTGAAAAACTGTTTTTT. It yields the protein CASSLAGRGLEKLFF. This chain connects TRBV5-4 to TRBJ1-4, with 8 bases fitting TRBD1. Germline trimming cut 0 bases from V and 7 bases from J; bases unmatched to any gene: 5. CDR3 length equals 15 residues. From germline, CDR1 is SGHNT and CDR2 YYREEE (reference sequence). The complete variable domain, with remaining parts taken from reference TRBV5-4 and TRBJ1-4, reads ETGVTQSPTHLIKTRGQQVTLRCSSQSGHNTVSWYQQALGQGPQFIFQYYREEENGRGNFPPRFSGLQFPNYSSELNVNALELDDSALYLCASSLAGRGLEKLFFGSGTQLSVL.

The V call is TRBV5-4, the J call TRBJ2-2; a weak D match, TRBD2 (6 bases). CDR3 size: 14 residues. V lost 1 base and J lost 4, with 8 bases in between. Per the germline V gene, CDR1 is SGHNT and CDR2 is YYREEE (reference sequence). The CDR3 is CASSLMGGTGELFF. As DNA, the CDR3 is TGTGCCAGCAGCTTGATGGGAGGCACCGGGGAGCTGTTTTTT.

The chain recombines TRBV18 with TRBJ1-5; D is unclear. Germline CDR1 reads KGHSH; CDR2 reads LQKENI. This CDR3 region has 13 residues. V shed 3 bases and J shed 4 bases, with 7 bases lying between them. CDR3 nucleotide sequence: TGTGCCAGCTCACCCTCGACTAATCAGCCCCAGCATTTT. It encodes CASSPSTNQPQHF.

This chain uses TRBV4-1 with TRBJ1-2; no clear D gene. Germline V CDR1 and CDR2: MGHRA, YSYEKL. Trimming removed 0 bases at V and 0 bases at J, with 11 bases between. The CDR3 loop spans 16 amino acids. The CDR3 reads CASSQEEGLANYGYTF. The CDR3 region has the DNA TGCGCCAGCAGCCAAGAGGAGGGCCTAGCTAACTATGGCTACACCTTC.

V usage is TRBV11-2 and J usage is TRBJ1-4, with D possibly being TRBD1 (5 bases). The CDR3 covers 14 residues. Germline-derived CDR1 and CDR2 are SGHAT and FQNNGV. The germline V and J ends were trimmed by 5 bases and 7 bases, with 14 bases remaining between them. The CDR3 sequence: CASSPRAGPEKLFF. The CDR3 DNA sequence: TGTGCCAGCAGCCCCCGGGCAGGGCCTGAAAAACTGTTTTTT.

The chain carries TRBV7-3 and TRBJ2-1; 12 bases fit TRBD2. The CDR3 contains 14 residues. Germline loops: CDR1 SGHTA, CDR2 FQGTGA. J was trimmed by 8 bases and V by 6 bases; bases with no gene match: 5. The CDR3 here is CASSLLAGGDEQFF. In nucleotides, the CDR3 is TGTGCCAGCAGTCTACTAGCGGGAGGTGATGAGCAGTTCTTC. Variable domain in full (rest from reference TRBV7-3 and TRBJ2-1): GAGVSQTPSNKVTEKGKYVELRCDPISGHTALYWYRQSLGQGPEFLIYFQGTGAADDSGLPNDRFFAVRPEGSVSTLKIQRTERGDSAVYLCASSLLAGGDEQFFGPGTRLTVL.

This chain joins TRBV28 and TRBJ1-1; the D gene is possibly TRBD1 (6 bases). V was clipped by 5 bases and J by 2 bases, with 9 bases between them. The CDR3 runs 13 residues. CDR1 is MDHEN and CDR2 is SYDVKM in the germline V gene. As DNA, the CDR3 is TGTGCCAGCAGTCTGGACAGCAACACTGAAGCTTTCTTT. Amino acid sequence: CASSLDSNTEAFF.

The CDR3 region has the DNA TGTGCCAGCACCGGCAGGGGGCCGGACTATGGCTACACCTTC. It translates to CASTGRGPDYGYTF. The chain carries TRBV28 and TRBJ1-2; the match to TRBD1 covers 8 bases. Germline loops: CDR1 MDHEN, CDR2 SYDVKM. V gave up 7 bases and J gave up 3 bases; unmatched junction bases: 7. There are 14 residues in the CDR3.

The rearrangement joins TRBV9 to TRBJ2-5; D call uncertain. CDR1 and CDR2 from the germline V gene are SGDLS and YYNGEE. V lost 2 bases, J lost 1 base, and 3 bases lay in between. The CDR3 contains 12 residues. This chain's CDR3 is CASSVSQETQYF. CDR3 sequence (DNA): TGTGCCAGCAGCGTCTCCCAAGAGACCCAGTACTTC.

V is TRBV4-1 and J is TRBJ1-4; D remains unclear. The V gene lost 0 bases and the J gene lost 8 bases, with 7 bases spanning the gap. The CDR3 sequence is 13 residues long. Germline CDR1 MGHRA, CDR2 YSYEKL. In DNA, the CDR3 is TGCGCCAGCAGCCAAGATCGGGAGGAAAAACTGTTTTTT. As protein: CASSQDREEKLFF.

The table lists this clone with a count of one. V is TRBV5-1 and J is TRBJ2-5; D gene uncertain. CDR1 SGHRS and CDR2 YFSETQ come from the germline V gene. V lost 0 bases to trimming and J lost 3 bases, with 9 bases between them. CDR3 length: 14 amino acids. This CDR3 is CASSLVASKETQYF. CDR3 in DNA: TGCGCCAGCAGCTTGGTTGCAAGCAAAGAGACCCAGTACTTC.

This chain uses TRBV4-2 with TRBJ2-6, with 7 bases that match TRBD1. With 1 base clipped from V and 4 bases from J, the junction kept 25 bases outside the gene matches. The CDR3 runs 23 residues. Germline CDR1 is LGHNA and CDR2 is YNFKEQ. In nucleotides, the CDR3 is TGTGCCAGCAGCCAAGGGATAATGGCGGCAGGGGGTACCTCCCCTGGGGGGGCCAACGTCCTGACTTTC. Protein: CASSQGIMAAGGTSPGGANVLTF.

The genes are TRBV27 and TRBJ2-3; 11 bases are a match to TRBD2. The CDR3 has 19 amino acids. Germline CDR1 is MNHEY and CDR2 is SMNVEV (reference sequence). Losses at the gene ends were 5 bases for V and 0 bases for J; bases not matched to a gene: 13. CDR3 nucleotide sequence: TGTGCCAGCAGTACCTATAGCGGGGGGGCCGCTGTGAGCACAGATACGCAGTATTTT. Translated: CASSTYSGGAAVSTDTQYF.

The chain links TRBV7-2 to TRBJ2-7, with TRBD2 matching 9 bases. Per germline, CDR1 SGHTA and CDR2 FQGNSA. The CDR3 has 16 amino acids. The junction had 9 bases not matched to a gene; V was cut back by 3 bases and J by 3 bases. The CDR3 DNA reads as TGTGCCAGCAGCTTGGCACTAGCGGGCCCCTACTACGAGCAGTACTTC. This codes for CASSLALAGPYYEQYF.

This chain's CDR3 is CASSPGTAGYGYTF. The DNA for the CDR3 is TGTGCCAGCTCACCGGGGACAGCCGGCTATGGCTACACCTTC. The chain recombines TRBV18 with TRBJ1-2; 7 bases align to TRBD1. Germline CDR1 reads KGHSH; CDR2 reads LQKENI. V was pared by 3 bases and J by 4 bases, with 5 bases of the junction left unmatched. The CDR3 is 14 residues long.

This chain joins TRBV6-1 and TRBJ2-5, with 9 bases matching TRBD1. V gave up 3 bases and J gave up 7 bases; unmatched junction bases: 9. Germline CDR1 MNHNS, CDR2 SASEGT. The CDR3 is 15 residues long. The chain's CDR3 is CASSDRDRVGRTQYF. CDR3 nucleotide sequence: TGTGCCAGCAGTGACCGGGACAGGGTTGGTAGGACCCAGTACTTC.

The chain has TRBV28 and TRBJ1-2; unclear D gene. This CDR3 region has 13 residues. From germline, CDR1 is MDHEN and CDR2 SYDVKM. Trimming left V 7 bases short and J 1 base short, with 10 bases between. CDR3 DNA: TGTGCCAGCAATTTGAGGAATAACTATGGCTACACCTTC. This encodes CASNLRNNYGYTF.